This T cell receptor (beta chain) was captured by sequencing in a study of metastatic and nonmetastatic thyroid tumors. CDR1 and CDR2 from the germline V gene are SGHTA and FQGNSA. This CDR3 contains 12 residues. TCRdb recomputed clones from the PCR reads via MiXCR. The sample lists some 21,000 clones; just over 20% were seen once. Until they underwent thyroid surgery, no patient had received any treatment. Details on this clone: This could be a read error, since a much larger clone is one nucleotide away. Other DNA sequences within the sample encode an identical CDR3.

Sequencing input: blood. The rearrangement uses TRBV7-2 and TRBJ2-7, with D unclear. The TCR sequence derives from a female donor with papillary thyroid cancer or a benign thyroid nodule (not recorded which). Some clones in this sample may be carry-over from other donors' samples. The CDR3 protein is CASSSRSYEQYF. CDR3 coding DNA: TGTGCCAGTAGCTCCCGTTCCTACGAGCAGTACTTC.